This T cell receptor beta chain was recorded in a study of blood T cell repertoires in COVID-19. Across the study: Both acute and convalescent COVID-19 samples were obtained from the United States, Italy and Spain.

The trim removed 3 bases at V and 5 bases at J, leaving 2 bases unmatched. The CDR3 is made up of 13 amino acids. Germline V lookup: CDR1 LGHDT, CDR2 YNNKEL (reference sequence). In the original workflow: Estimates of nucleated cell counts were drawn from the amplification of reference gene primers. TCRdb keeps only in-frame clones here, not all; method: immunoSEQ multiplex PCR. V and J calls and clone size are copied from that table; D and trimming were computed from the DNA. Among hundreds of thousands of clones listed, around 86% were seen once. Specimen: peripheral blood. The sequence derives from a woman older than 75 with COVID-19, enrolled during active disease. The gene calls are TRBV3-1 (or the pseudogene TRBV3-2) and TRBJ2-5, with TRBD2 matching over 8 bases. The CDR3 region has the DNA TGTGCCAGCAGCCAGACTAGCGAGGAGACCCAGTACTTC. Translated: CASSQTSEETQYF.